This T cell receptor beta chain was retrieved from a study of blood T cells in healthy people across ages. With regard to this clonotype: With a much larger clone just one base away, this may be a read error.

The CDR3 has 14 residues. CDR1 and CDR2 (germline): SGHAT, FQNNGV. PCR was performed a second time for about 6 to 11 cycles using a sample-barcoded 5' primer and a J-beta primer mix. Tags on each cDNA molecule came from a template-switch adaptor with 12 random nucleotides. Using its own MiXCR run on the 5' RACE reads, TCRdb lists one record per CDR3 protein. Of 700,000 to 900,000 distinct CDR3 sequences listed, 53% are singletons. The chain couples TRBV11-2 to TRBJ2-5; perhaps TRBD1 as D (5 bases). The end of the DNA is better explained by TRBJ2-7, so the J call may be wrong. The origin of this receptor is a man older than 75 in good health. The sequencing input was blood. CDR3 sequence: CASNLGVPFYEQYF. DNA of the CDR3: TGTGCCAGCAACTTAGGGGTCCCATTCTACGAGCAGTACTTC.